The 25 T cell receptor beta chains given below trace back to one sample, sequenced in a study of cytomegalovirus exposure and HLA in healthy donors. TCRdb's table, derived via immunoSEQ multiplex PCR, lists solely in-frame clones and lacks some. The repertoire includes tens of thousands of clones, 85% to 95% of them detected once, and about 4.5% sits in the top ten. Sequenced material: PBMCs. The source of these receptors is a man between 18 and 29 years old in good health and CMV-seropositive.

This chain links TRBV7-2 with TRBJ1-1; TRBD1 is a possible D gene (5 bases). Germline V lookup: CDR1 SGHTA, CDR2 FQGNSA. The V end was cut by 3 bases, the J end by 7 bases, with 12 bases between. The CDR3 consists of 13 residues. The CDR3 sequence: CASSFGHLNEAFF. CDR3 nucleotide sequence: TGTGCCAGCAGCTTCGGACATCTAAATGAAGCTTTCTTT. The variable domain in full, completed from reference TRBV7-2 and TRBJ1-1, reads GAGVSQSPSNKVTEKGKDVELRCDPISGHTALYWYRQSLGQGLEFLIYFQGNSAPDKSGLPSDRFSAERTGGSVSTLTIQRTQQEDSAVYLCASSFGHLNEAFFGQGTRLTVV.

The chain combines TRBV21-1 with TRBJ1-3; TRBD1 is taken as the D call from the table, unchecked against the DNA. TRBV21-1 is described as a pseudogene. This CDR3 comprises 15 residues. DNA of the CDR3: TGTGCCAGCAGCAACGCAGGGGTCCCAAAAAACACCATATATTTT. This encodes CASSNAGVPKNTIYF.

The chain links TRBV29-1 to TRBJ2-7, with TRBD1 matching over 7 bases. V shed 7 bases, J shed 2 bases, and the junction held 11 bases outside the gene matches. This CDR3 region has 14 residues. Per germline, CDR1 SQVTM and CDR2 ANQGSEA. The CDR3 DNA reads TGCAGCGCCCTAGCCCGGGACAGAGCCTACGAGCAGTACTTC. Protein: CSALARDRAYEQYF.

Turning to this clone: An end of the junction does not agree with germline; a read error may underlie this. This sequence joins TRBV18 and TRBJ2-1, with TRBD2 matching 8 bases. CDR1 is KGHSH and CDR2 is LQKENI in the germline V gene. This CDR3 region has 16 residues. The CDR3 region is CASSAPGTRPYNGQFF. CDR3 DNA sequence: TGTGCCAGCTCAGCACCCGGGACTAGGCCTTACAATGGGCAGTTCTTC. The full variable domain, completed using reference TRBV18 and TRBJ2-1, is NAGVMQNPRHLVRRRGQEARLRCSPMKGHSHVYWYRQLPEEGLKFMVYLQKENIIDESGMPKERFSAEFPKEGPSILRIQQVVRGDSAAYFCASSAPGTRPYNGQFFGPGTRLTVL.

This chain connects TRBV2 to TRBJ2-7; 7 bases match TRBD1. This CDR3 spans 10 amino acids. Germline CDR1 and CDR2: SNHLY and FYNNEI. CDR3 coding DNA: TGTGCGACAGGGTTCGACGAGCAGTACTTC. This codes for CATGFDEQYF.

V usage is TRBV10-3 and J usage is TRBJ2-7; the D gene is possibly TRBD2 (6 bases). Looked up from germline, CDR1 is ENHRY and CDR2 is SYGVKD. The V gene lost 6 bases and the J gene lost 2 bases, with 14 bases spanning the gap. The CDR3 runs 14 residues. The CDR3 is CAIRDAGLPYEQYF. CDR3 sequence (DNA): TGTGCCATCAGGGACGCGGGGTTGCCCTACGAGCAGTACTTC.

This chain connects TRBV7-2 to TRBJ2-7; the match to TRBD2 covers 10 bases. The germline V gene encodes CDR1 SGHTA and CDR2 FQGNSA. The V gene end was trimmed by 1 base and the J gene end by 0 bases; junction bases not matched to a gene: 3. This CDR3 is 16 amino acids long. CDR3 DNA sequence: TGTGCCAGCAGCTTAGGTAGCGGGGGGAACTCCTACGAGCAGTACTTC. It is translated as CASSLGSGGNSYEQYF.

The CDR3 protein is CASSYARSNQPQHF. CDR3 nucleotides: TGTGCCAGCAGTTACGCGCGGAGCAATCAGCCCCAGCATTTT. The chain uses TRBV27 and TRBJ1-5; no clear D. Germline assignment: CDR1 MNHEY and CDR2 SMNVEV (reference sequence). CDR3 size: 14 residues. With 4 bases removed from V and 1 base from J, the gap between germline ends came to 8 bases.

This chain connects TRBV6-1 to TRBJ2-1, with 11 bases lining up with TRBD2. The germline V gene has CDR1 MNHNS and CDR2 SASEGT. V was clipped by 1 base and J by 12 bases; unmatched bases: 5. CDR3 length: 14 residues. The CDR3 DNA follows: TGTGCCAGCAGTGAAGTGACTAGCGGGATCGGGCAGTTCTTC. This sequence encodes CASSEVTSGIGQFF.

V usage is TRBV11-2 and J usage is TRBJ1-5; D is unclear. The V end lost 4 bases, the J end lost 4 bases, and 14 bases lay between the germline ends. The CDR3 is 15 amino acids. Germline V gene sequence: CDR1 SGHAT, CDR2 FQNNGV. The CDR3 nucleotides read TGTGCCAGCAGCTCCACCCAGGAGGCGAATCAGCCCCAGCATTTT. Its protein product is CASSSTQEANQPQHF.

This chain connects TRBV29-1 to TRBJ1-1, with 8 bases lining up with TRBD1. The CDR3 is 13 amino acids. Germline V CDR1 and CDR2: SQVTM, ANQGSEA. The V and J ends lost 7 bases and 5 bases, in that order; junction bases with no gene match: 9. CDR3 region: CSAQGAGETEAFF. CDR3 DNA: TGCAGCGCTCAGGGGGCAGGCGAAACTGAAGCTTTCTTT. The full variable domain, its missing parts supplied by reference TRBV29-1 and TRBJ1-1, is SAVISQKPSRDICQRGTSLTIQCQVDSQVTMMFWYRQQPGQSLTLIATANQGSEATYESGFVIDKFPISRPNLTFSTLTVSNMSPEDSSIYLCSAQGAGETEAFFGQGTRLTVV.

The chain carries TRBV6-1 and TRBJ2-1; maybe TRBD2 (5 bases). This CDR3 comprises 16 residues. With 1 base removed from V and 7 bases from J, the gap between germline ends came to 17 bases. Germline V CDR1 and CDR2: MNHNS, SASEGT. CDR3 region: CASSEGTPDSGNEQFF. CDR3 DNA: TGTGCCAGCAGTGAAGGGACTCCCGACTCGGGGAATGAGCAGTTCTTC.

This rearrangement joins TRBV7-2 to TRBJ1-5; D not certain. CDR1 is SGHTA and CDR2 is FQGNSA in the germline V gene. CDR3 length equals 14 residues. Trimming left V 2 bases short and J 1 base short, with 6 bases between. The CDR3, as DNA: TGTGCCAGCAGCTTAATGGGCAGCAATCAGCCCCAGCATTTT. It yields the protein CASSLMGSNQPQHF.

This chain uses TRBV10-3 with TRBJ2-1; maybe TRBD2 (8 bases). Trimming took 6 bases from V and 0 from J, leaving 24 bases between them. Per the germline V gene, CDR1 is ENHRY and CDR2 is SYGVKD. The CDR3 contains 19 residues. The CDR3 nucleotides are TGTGCCATCAGAGCAACCGGGACAGAAAGCGGGAGCTCCTACAATGAGCAGTTCTTC. Its protein is CAIRATGTESGSSYNEQFF.

The table lists this clone with a count of one. This chain connects TRBV7-8 to TRBJ1-2, with D possibly being TRBD1 (5 bases). Per germline, CDR1 SGHVS and CDR2 FQNEAQ. The V end lost 6 bases, the J end lost 2 bases, and 31 bases lay between the germline ends. This CDR3 contains 20 residues. CDR3 in amino acids: CASRPSVGRRKGFENYGYTF. Here the CDR3 DNA reads TGTGCCAGCAGACCCTCTGTGGGGCGCAGAAAGGGGTTCGAAAACTATGGCTACACCTTC.

The V call is TRBV4-3, the J call TRBJ2-2; D gene uncertain. CDR1 LGHNA and CDR2 YSLEER come from the germline V gene. V dropped 5 bases and J dropped 4 bases, with 11 bases sitting between them. The length of the CDR3 is 14 residues. CDR3 amino acids: CASSSLRSTGELFF. CDR3 nucleotide sequence: TGCGCCAGCAGCTCACTACGGAGCACCGGGGAGCTGTTTTTT.

The chain recombines TRBV9 with TRBJ2-1, with D uncertain. V was pared by 4 bases and J by 0 bases, with 14 bases between. In germline, CDR1 is SGDLS, CDR2 YYNGEE. The CDR3 spans 16 residues. CDR3 in amino acids: CASSTLPRSSYNEQFF. The CDR3 region has the DNA TGTGCCAGCAGCACTCTCCCCCGGAGCTCCTACAATGAGCAGTTCTTC.

As to this clone: A single base separates this from a much larger clone, so it may be a read error. The V gene is TRBV4-3, the J gene TRBJ1-4; perhaps TRBD1 as D (6 bases). The CDR3 sequence is 16 residues long. From germline, CDR1 is LGHNA and CDR2 YSLEER. V lost 1 base, J lost 7 bases, and 16 bases lay in between. CDR3 region: CASSQGGRGSSEKLFF. In DNA form, the CDR3 reads TGCGCCAGCAGCCAAGGAGGCAGGGGATCTAGTGAAAAACTGTTTTTT.

The V call is TRBV7-2, the J call TRBJ2-5; 7 bases agree with TRBD1. Per the germline V gene, CDR1 is SGHTA and CDR2 is FQGNSA. There are 17 residues in the CDR3. The ends lost 4 bases at V and 2 bases at J; junction bases unmatched: 13. The CDR3 protein is CASSSPPGQGEQETQYF. The CDR3 DNA sequence: TGTGCCAGCAGCTCGCCCCCAGGCCAGGGGGAACAAGAGACCCAGTACTTC. Full variable domain (outside the CDR3, taken from reference TRBV7-2 and TRBJ2-5): GAGVSQSPSNKVTEKGKDVELRCDPISGHTALYWYRQSLGQGLEFLIYFQGNSAPDKSGLPSDRFSAERTGGSVSTLTIQRTQQEDSAVYLCASSSPPGQGEQETQYFGPGTRLLVL.

The chain couples TRBV27 to TRBJ1-1; no clear D gene. CDR3 length: 13 residues. Germline lookup yields CDR1 MNHEY and CDR2 SMNVEV (reference sequence). V lost 7 bases and J 4 bases, leaving 13 bases between the germline ends. The CDR3 DNA reads TGTGCCAGCACCCTCCATGAGGGCACTGAAGCTTTCTTT. Encoded protein: CASTLHEGTEAFF.

V usage is TRBV11-3 and J usage is TRBJ2-1, with 8 bases matching TRBD2. Losses at the gene ends were 1 base for V and 8 bases for J; bases not matched to a gene: 7. The germline V gene encodes CDR1 SGHNT and CDR2 YENEEA. This CDR3 contains 15 residues. The CDR3 sequence: CASSLGGTRDDEQFF. The CDR3 region has the DNA TGTGCCAGCAGCTTAGGCGGGACTAGGGACGATGAGCAGTTCTTC.

This rearrangement joins TRBV11-3 to TRBJ2-2, with TRBD2 as a possible D gene (6 bases). This CDR3 comprises 20 residues. Germline V gene lookup returns CDR1 SGHNT and CDR2 YENEEA. V shed 0 bases and J shed 5 bases, with 25 bases lying between them. As DNA, the CDR3 is TGTGCCAGCAGCTTAGATCTCCAAGTATCGGGAGTTCAAGTGACCGGGGAGCTGTTTTTT. This translates into CASSLDLQVSGVQVTGELFF.

This clone showed up just once. This chain uses TRBV18 with TRBJ2-7; possibly TRBD1 for D (6 bases). The CDR3 totals 15 residues. V shed 2 bases and J shed 1 base, with 12 bases lying between them. The V gene's germline CDR1 is KGHSH and CDR2 LQKENI. CDR3 region: CASSPMGAASYEQYF. The CDR3, as DNA: TGTGCCAGCTCACCAATGGGGGCCGCGTCCTACGAGCAGTACTTC.

This rearrangement joins TRBV7-8 to TRBJ1-2, with TRBD1 matching 10 bases. Germline trimming cut 3 bases from V and 3 bases from J; bases unmatched to any gene: 4. CDR3 length equals 15 residues. Per germline, CDR1 SGHVS and CDR2 FQNEAQ. Here the CDR3 DNA reads TGTGCCAGCAGCTTGACAGGGGGCGCGGACTATGGCTACACCTTC. It specifies CASSLTGGADYGYTF.

This chain uses TRBV6-5 with TRBJ2-1; TRBD2 matches 9 bases. Germline values: CDR1 MNHEY, CDR2 SVGAGI. The CDR3 is made up of 15 amino acids. V dropped 4 bases and J dropped 3; count of bases not matched to a gene: 4. The CDR3 loop reads CASSSLAGVYNEQFF. CDR3 nucleotides: TGTGCCAGCAGTTCATTAGCGGGAGTCTACAATGAGCAGTTCTTC.